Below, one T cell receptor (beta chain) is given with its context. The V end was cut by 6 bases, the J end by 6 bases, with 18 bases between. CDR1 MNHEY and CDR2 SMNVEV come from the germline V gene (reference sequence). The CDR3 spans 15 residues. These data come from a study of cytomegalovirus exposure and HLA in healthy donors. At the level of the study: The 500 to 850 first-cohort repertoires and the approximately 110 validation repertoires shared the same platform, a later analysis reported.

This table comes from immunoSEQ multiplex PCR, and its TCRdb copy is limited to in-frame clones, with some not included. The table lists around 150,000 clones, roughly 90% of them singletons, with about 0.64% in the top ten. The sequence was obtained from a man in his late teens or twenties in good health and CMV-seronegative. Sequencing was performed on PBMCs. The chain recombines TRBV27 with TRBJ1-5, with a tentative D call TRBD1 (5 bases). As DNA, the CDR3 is TGTGCCAGCAGCCCAGGCGGGGGGAGGGTTCAGCCCCAGCATTTT. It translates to CASSPGGGRVQPQHF.